This T cell receptor (beta chain) was observed in a study of T cells after yellow fever vaccination. The study, taken as a whole, reports: The study noted that FACS-sorted repertoires could contain abundant clonotypes contaminating from the bulk population.

Trimming pared 3 bases from V and 0 bases from J, leaving 9 bases between. Looked up from germline, CDR1 is SQVTM and CDR2 is ANQGSEA. The CDR3 consists of 14 residues. 5'RACE template switching generated TCR cDNA, adding a universal primer site and UMIs. Using its own MiXCR run on the 5' RACE reads, TCRdb lists one record per CDR3 protein. The sample records 300,000 to 400,000 distinct CDR3 sequences, more than 5.5% being singletons. A few counts support this clonotype. No antigen is known for it. This sequence was found in a man aged 25 to 45 who received the YFV17D yellow fever vaccine. Material: PBMCs, obtained 5 days after the yellow fever booster vaccination. The chain carries TRBV29-1 and TRBJ2-1; D is unclear. CDR3 coding DNA: TGCAGCGTTGAGTTGGAGATCTCCTACAATGAGCAGTTCTTC. Translating gives CSVELEISYNEQFF.